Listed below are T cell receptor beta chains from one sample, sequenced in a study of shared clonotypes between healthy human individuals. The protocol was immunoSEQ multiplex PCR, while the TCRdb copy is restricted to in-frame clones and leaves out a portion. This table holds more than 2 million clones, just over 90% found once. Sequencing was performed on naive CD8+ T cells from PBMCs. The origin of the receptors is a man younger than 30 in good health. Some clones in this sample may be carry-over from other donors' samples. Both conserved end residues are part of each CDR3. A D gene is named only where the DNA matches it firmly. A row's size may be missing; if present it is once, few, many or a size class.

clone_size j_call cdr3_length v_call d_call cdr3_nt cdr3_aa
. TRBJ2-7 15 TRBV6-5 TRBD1 TGTGCCAGCAGTTACCCACAGGGGGCGGCGGACGAGCAGTACTTC CASSYPQGAADEQYF
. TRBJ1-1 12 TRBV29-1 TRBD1 TGCAGCGGGTCAGACAGGGGGCTTGAAGCTTTCTTT CSGSDRGLEAFF
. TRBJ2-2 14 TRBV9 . TGTGCCAGCACCGGGGGGCCGGGCACCGGGGAGCTGTTTTTT CASTGGPGTGELFF
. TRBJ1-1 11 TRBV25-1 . TGTGCCAGCAGGGAGGGCGTAGAAGCTTTCTTT CASREGVEAFF
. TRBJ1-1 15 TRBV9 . TGTGCCAGCAGCGTAGTCAGGGACATGAACACTGAAGCTTTCTTT CASSVVRDMNTEAFF
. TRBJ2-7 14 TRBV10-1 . TGCGCCAGCAGTGGAAAGGGGGACCCCTACGAGCAGTACTTC CASSGKGDPYEQYF
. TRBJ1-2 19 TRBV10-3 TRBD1 TGTGCCATCAGTGAGTCGACTCGTGACAGGGGGCGACTTAACTATGGCTACACCTTC CAISESTRDRGRLNYGYTF
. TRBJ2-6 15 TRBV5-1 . TGCGCCAGCGGGAACAGGGATTCTGGGGCCAACGTCCTGACTTTC CASGNRDSGANVLTF
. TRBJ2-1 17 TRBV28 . TGTGCCAGCCTCCCGCTCACGGAGGGCCGTGGCTACAATGAGCAGTTCTTC CASLPLTEGRGYNEQFF
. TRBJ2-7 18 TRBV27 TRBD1 TGTGCCAGCAGTTCCACTGCCACCTCAGGGGGCTTTGGGTACGAGCAGTACTTC CASSSTATSGGFGYEQYF
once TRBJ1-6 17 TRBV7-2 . TGTGCCAGCAGCTTAGCCCTGGGACCGCGATATAATTCACCCCTCCACTTT CASSLALGPRYNSPLHF
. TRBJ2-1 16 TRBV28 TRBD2 TGTGCCAGCAGTCATCGACTAGCGGGAGTCGGTAATGAGCAGTTCTTC CASSHRLAGVGNEQFF
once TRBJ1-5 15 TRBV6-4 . TGTGCCAGCCAGTTGGGGGATTATAGCAATCAGCCCCAGCATTTT CASQLGDYSNQPQHF
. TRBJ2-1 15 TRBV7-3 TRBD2 TGTGCCAGCAGCTTAACTAGCGGGATTGGCAATGAGCAGTTCTTC CASSLTSGIGNEQFF
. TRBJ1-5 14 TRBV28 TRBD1 TGTGCCAGCAGCCCCACAGGGGGCGGGCAGCCCCAGCATTTT CASSPTGGGQPQHF
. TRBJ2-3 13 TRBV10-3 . TGTGCCATCAGTCCCGGGAGCACAGATACGCAGTATTTT CAISPGSTDTQYF
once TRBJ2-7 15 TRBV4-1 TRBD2 TGCGCCAGCAGCCTTCACTCAGGACTAGCGGTCGAGCAGTACTTC CASSLHSGLAVEQYF
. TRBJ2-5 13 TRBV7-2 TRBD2 TGTGCCAGCAGCTCGGGACTACAAGAGACCCAGTACTTC CASSSGLQETQYF
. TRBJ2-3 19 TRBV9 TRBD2 TGTGCCAGCAGCCACCCACTTGGATATGGCGGGAGGGCCACAGATACGCAGTATTTT CASSHPLGYGGRATDTQYF
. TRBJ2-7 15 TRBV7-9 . TGTGCCAGCAGCGGAGGAGTTGCTCGCTCCTACGAGCAGTACTTC CASSGGVARSYEQYF
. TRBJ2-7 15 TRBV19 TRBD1 TGTGCCAGTAGATATGCAGGGGGCGAGGCCTACGAGCAGTACTTC CASRYAGGEAYEQYF
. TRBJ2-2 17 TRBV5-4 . TGTGCCAGCAGCTTGTATCGCGGGACCCCTAACACCGGGGAGCTGTTTTTT CASSLYRGTPNTGELFF
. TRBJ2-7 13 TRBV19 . TGTGCCAGTAGTACCAGGGCAATCTACGAGCAGTACTTC CASSTRAIYEQYF
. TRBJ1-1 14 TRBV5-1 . TGCGCCAGTGCAGGGGCCCTAGGTTTATCAGAAGCTTTCTTT CASAGALGLSEAFF
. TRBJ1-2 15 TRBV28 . TGTGCCAGCAGTTTTTTCGCCAGAGCTTTTGAAGGCTACACCTTC CASSFFARAFEGYTF
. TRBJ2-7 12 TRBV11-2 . TGTGCCAGCAGCTTAGGGGTCAACGAGCAGTACTTC CASSLGVNEQYF
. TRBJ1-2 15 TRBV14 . TGTGCCAGCAGCCCAAGTCAATCAGTTTCCTATGGCTACACCTTC CASSPSQSVSYGYTF
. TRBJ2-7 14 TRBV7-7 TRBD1 TGTGCCAGCAGCTTCGGGACAGGAGCCTACGAGCAGTACTTC CASSFGTGAYEQYF
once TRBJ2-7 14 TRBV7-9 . TGTGCCAGCAGCTATACGGGACCGAGCTACGAGCAGTACTTC CASSYTGPSYEQYF
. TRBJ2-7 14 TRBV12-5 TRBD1 TGTGCTAGTGGTGCGGGACAGGGACGGGACGAGCAGTACTTC CASGAGQGRDEQYF
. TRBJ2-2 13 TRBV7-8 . TGTGCCAGCAGCTTGGGGGATTCCGGGGAGCTGTTTTTT CASSLGDSGELFF
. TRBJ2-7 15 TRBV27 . TGTGCCAGCAGTACAGGGACCAATCCACACTACGAGCAGTACTTC CASSTGTNPHYEQYF
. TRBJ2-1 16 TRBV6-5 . TGTGCCAGCAGTTACGTTTTTCCCGGCTCCTACAATGAGCAGTTCTTC CASSYVFPGSYNEQFF
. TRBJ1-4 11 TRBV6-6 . TGTGCCACCGGGACATCCGAAAAACTGTTTTTT CATGTSEKLFF
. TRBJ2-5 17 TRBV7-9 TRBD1 TGTGCCAGCGCCCCGATGGGGACAGGGGGCGCTTGGAAGACCCAGTACTTC CASAPMGTGGAWKTQYF
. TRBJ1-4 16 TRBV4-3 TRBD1 TGCGCCAGCAGCCATGGTTCAGGGGGCGTGCGTGAAAAACTGTTTTTT CASSHGSGGVREKLFF
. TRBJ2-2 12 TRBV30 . TGTGCTTGGACAGCCCACACCGGGGAGCTGTTTTTT CAWTAHTGELFF
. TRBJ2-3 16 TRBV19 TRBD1 TGTGCCAGTAGTAACAATCCGAGGGGGCCCACAGATACGCAGTATTTT CASSNNPRGPTDTQYF
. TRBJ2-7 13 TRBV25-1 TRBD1 TGTTACAGGGGACAGCTCCACAGCTACGAGCAGTACTTC CYRGQLHSYEQYF
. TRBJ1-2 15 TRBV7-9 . TGTGCCAGCAGCCCACCCCGCGCCGGGAACTATGGCTACACCTTC CASSPPRAGNYGYTF
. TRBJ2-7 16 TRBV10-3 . TGTGCCATCAGTGAGTCCTTTACTAGCTTTTCCTACGAGCAGTACTTC CAISESFTSFSYEQYF
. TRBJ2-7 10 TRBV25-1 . TGTGCCAGCAGTCACTACGAGCAGTACTTC CASSHYEQYF
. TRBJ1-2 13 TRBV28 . TGTGCCAGCAGTTTATCGGGCTATGGTGGCTACACCTTC CASSLSGYGGYTF
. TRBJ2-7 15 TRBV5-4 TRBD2 TGTGCCAGCAGCTTGCAAGCGGGAGTGGCAGGGGAGCAGTACTTC CASSLQAGVAGEQYF
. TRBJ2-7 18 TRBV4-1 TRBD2 TGCGCCAGCAGCCAGGAGCCGGGACTAGCGGGTTACATCTACGAGCAGTACTTC CASSQEPGLAGYIYEQYF
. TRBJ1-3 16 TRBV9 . TGTGCCAGCAGCGTAGAGGTGGTAAGCTCTGGAAACACCATATATTTT CASSVEVVSSGNTIYF
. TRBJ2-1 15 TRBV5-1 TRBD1 TGCGCCAGCAGCTTGGAGGGACAGGGGGGAAATGAGCAGTTCTTC CASSLEGQGGNEQFF
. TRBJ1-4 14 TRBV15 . TGTGCCACCAGCGGAGCACAGGCGAATGAAAAACTGTTTTTT CATSGAQANEKLFF
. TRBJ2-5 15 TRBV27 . TGTGCCAGCAGATCGGACGGACGGTCACAAGAGACCCAGTACTTC CASRSDGRSQETQYF
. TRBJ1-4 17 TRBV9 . TGTGCCAGCAGCGTGGGGAGGGGGAGTGCAACTAATGAAAAACTGTTTTTT CASSVGRGSATNEKLFF
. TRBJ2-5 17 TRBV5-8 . TGTGCCAGCAGCTTGGGCCCCTTGGTGGGTTTGAAAGAGACCCAGTACTTC CASSLGPLVGLKETQYF
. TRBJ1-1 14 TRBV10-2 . TGCGCCAGCCGGCTTGGAGCCGGGAACACTGAAGCTTTCTTT CASRLGAGNTEAFF
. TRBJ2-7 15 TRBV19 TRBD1 TGTGCCAGTAGACCATCGGGACAGGGGTGGGGCGAGCAGTACTTC CASRPSGQGWGEQYF
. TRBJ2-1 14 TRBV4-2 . TGTGCCAGCAGCCAAGAATTGGCGACCCGGTGGTCTTTCTTC CASSQELATRWSFF
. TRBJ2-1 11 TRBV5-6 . TGTGCCAGCAGCCGTGGGGAGGAGCAGTTCTTC CASSRGEEQFF
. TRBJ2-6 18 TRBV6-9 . TGTGCCAGCCCGACTCCGGGACACGAACTCTCTGGGGCCAACGTCCTGACTTTC CASPTPGHELSGANVLTF
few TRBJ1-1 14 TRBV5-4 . TGTGCCAGCAGCTTTGGCAACGTGAACACTGAAGCTTTCTTT CASSFGNVNTEAFF
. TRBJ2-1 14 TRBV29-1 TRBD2 TGCAGCGCCCCGACTAGCGGGAGTATAAATGAGCAGTTCTTC CSAPTSGSINEQFF
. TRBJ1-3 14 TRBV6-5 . TGTGCCAGCAGTTACTCGAATCCAGGAAACACCATATATTTT CASSYSNPGNTIYF
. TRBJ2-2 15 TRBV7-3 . TGTGCCAGCAGTTCCGGACCCCTTATGTCCGGGGAGCTGTTTTTT CASSSGPLMSGELFF